This TCR beta chain derives from a study of CD8 T cells in Susac syndrome. The CDR3 is made up of 16 amino acids. The germline V gene has CDR1 DFQATT and CDR2 SNEGSKA (reference sequence). V shed 6 bases and J shed 0 bases, with 18 bases lying between them. With random hexamers, 0.5 to 1 ug RNA was reverse transcribed. A single record per CDR3 protein comes from TCRdb applying MiXCR to the immunoSEQ multiplex PCR reads. Of around 80,000 distinct CDR3 sequences detected, approximately 96% appear once; the ten largest clones hold approximately 0.41%. The sequence came from a human donor with Susac syndrome. The sequenced sample consisted of CD8+ T cells from PBMCs. V gene TRBV20-1 combines with J gene TRBJ1-5; D possibly corresponds to TRBD1 (5 bases). CDR3 sequence: CSARPGPTNSNQPQHF. CDR3 nucleotides: TGCAGTGCGCGACCGGGGCCTACTAATAGCAATCAGCCCCAGCATTTT.